This TCR beta chain is drawn from a study of control samples from healthy donors and cancer patients. CDR1 and CDR2 from the germline V gene are SGHRS and YFSETQ. V was clipped by 0 bases and J by 5 bases, with 6 bases between them. The CDR3 extends over 13 amino acids. In its sample, this clone was seen a few times. In the same sample, other DNA sequences code for this CDR3. Some clones are missing from TCRdb's copy, which holds only in-frame ones; the method was immunoSEQ multiplex PCR. The repertoire includes roughly 80,000 clones, nearly 90% of them detected once, and approximately 5.1% sits in the top ten.

This receptor was identified in a woman between 45 and 65 years old in good health. The V gene is TRBV5-1, the J gene TRBJ1-3; no reliable D call. Sequencing input: blood. CDR3 nucleotides: TGCGCCAGCAGCTTGGATTTTAGAAACACCATATATTTT. Translating gives CASSLDFRNTIYF.